A selection of T cell receptor beta chains follows, all from one sample in a study of blood T cell repertoires in COVID-19. The data were produced by immunoSEQ multiplex PCR, yet TCRdb's version contains in-frame clones alone and is incomplete. The sample holds 15,000 to 20,000 clones, over 80% seen once. The sequenced sample was peripheral blood. These receptors all stem from a human donor in a cohort sampled during active COVID-19. Each CDR3 is given with its conserved first and last residue. D genes are given only for firm matches. A row's size may be missing; if present it is once, few, many or a size class.

V gene	J gene	clone size	D gene	CDR3 DNA	CDR3 protein
TRBV4-1	TRBJ1-1	-	-	TGCGCCAGCAGCCAAGATCCCTGGACAGAGAACCCTGAAGCTTTCTTT	CASSQDPWTENPEAFF
TRBV9	TRBJ1-5	few	-	TGTGCCAGCAGCAGAGGGGGTAATAGCAATCAGCCCCAGCATTTT	CASSRGGNSNQPQHF
TRBV2	TRBJ2-2	-	TRBD2	TGTGCCAGCAGACGGACTAGCGGGGGGTCCGTCAATACCGGGGAGCTGTTTTTT	CASRRTSGGSVNTGELFF
TRBV28	TRBJ2-1	-	TRBD1	TGTGCCAGCAGTATCTCCGGGACAGGAAGGGGTGAGCAGTTCTTC	CASSISGTGRGEQFF
TRBV7-9	TRBJ1-5	few	-	TGTGCCAGCAGCTTAGCTTCTAGTGGCAATCAGCCCCAGCATTTT	CASSLASSGNQPQHF
TRBV6-5	TRBJ2-3	-	-	TGTGCCAGCAGTTACTCGCCCAGGGTGGTAGATACGCAGTATTTT	CASSYSPRVVDTQYF
TRBV5-5	TRBJ2-2	-	TRBD2	TGTGCCAGCAGCTTGGTGGTAGCGGGAGGCACCGGGGAGCTGTTTTTT	CASSLVVAGGTGELFF
TRBV6-6	TRBJ2-1	once	-	TGTGCCAGCAGTTACCCCGAGAGCGAGATTGAGCAGTTCTTC	CASSYPESEIEQFF
TRBV4-2	TRBJ1-5	few	TRBD1	TGTGCCAGCAGCCAAGATCTGTGGGGACAGGGGTTTCGGTCGCATAGCAATCAGCCCCAGCATTTT	CASSQDLWGQGFRSHSNQPQHF
TRBV28	TRBJ2-7	-	TRBD2	TGTGCCAGCAGCACACTAGCGGGATTCTCCTACGAGCAGTACTTC	CASSTLAGFSYEQYF
TRBV11-2	TRBJ2-1	-	TRBD2	TGTGCCAGCAGCTTAGGGGGGACTAGCGGGAGCAATGAGCAGTTCTTC	CASSLGGTSGSNEQFF
TRBV29-1	TRBJ2-1	-	-	TGCAGCGTTGTGGTTTTGGACTCGGCCTCCAATGAGCAGTTCTTC	CSVVVLDSASNEQFF
TRBV10-3	TRBJ2-2	-	TRBD2	TGTGCCATCAACGGGGCTAGCGGGACAGTCGGGGAGCTGTTTTTT	CAINGASGTVGELFF
TRBV19	TRBJ1-3	-	-	TGTGCCAGTACCCTCGGTTCCTCTGGAAACACCATATATTTT	CASTLGSSGNTIYF
TRBV5-4	TRBJ2-5	-	TRBD1	TGTGCCAGCAGCTCCCAGACAGGGTCGAAGAAGACCCAGTACTTC	CASSSQTGSKKTQYF
TRBV3-1/TRBV3-2	TRBJ2-2	-	-	TGTGCCAGCAGCCAAGAGGGGATCGACAGCACCGGGGAGCTGTTTTTT	CASSQEGIDSTGELFF
TRBV3-1/TRBV3-2	TRBJ2-7	-	-	TGTGCCAGCAGCCGTCGACTAGTTAACGCCTACGAGCAGTACTTC	CASSRRLVNAYEQYF
TRBV7-6	TRBJ2-2	-	TRBD1	TGTGCCAGCAGCAGTCGACAGGGGGCTAGCACCGGGGAGCTGTTTTTT	CASSSRQGASTGELFF
TRBV7-8	TRBJ1-5	-	-	TGTGCCAGCAGCAGATACAGGGACAATCAGCCCCAGCATTTT	CASSRYRDNQPQHF
TRBV19	TRBJ1-5	-	-	TGTGCCAGTAGTACGCAGGCAGCTAATCAGCCCCAGCATTTT	CASSTQAANQPQHF
TRBV15	TRBJ2-7	-	TRBD1	TGTGCCACCAGCCCAACGGACAGGACCTACTCCTACGAGCAGTACTTC	CATSPTDRTYSYEQYF
TRBV28	TRBJ2-7	few	TRBD1	TGTGCCAGCGGACAGGTACGGCGCGAGCAGTACTTC	CASGQVRREQYF
TRBV24-1	TRBJ2-2	-	-	TGTGCCACCAGTGATTGGGCCGTCACCGGGGAGCTGTTTTTT	CATSDWAVTGELFF
TRBV7-2	TRBJ2-3	-	-	TGTGCCAGCAGCCCCAGGGGCCATACGCAGTATTTT	CASSPRGHTQYF
TRBV5-4	TRBJ2-1	once	TRBD2	TGTGCCAGCAGCCCTGCAAGCGGGAGATCCTACAATGAGCAGTTCTTC	CASSPASGRSYNEQFF
TRBV25-1	TRBJ1-1	-	TRBD1	TGTGCCAGCAGTGAGGGGACAGGTCAAACGGGGGCTTTCTTT	CASSEGTGQTGAFF
TRBV29-1	TRBJ2-7	-	TRBD1	TGCAGCGTTGTACAGGGGGCACGGGAGCAGTACTTC	CSVVQGAREQYF
TRBV25-1	TRBJ1-2	-	TRBD1	TGTGCCAGCAGTCCGACAGGGGCCCTTGGCTACACCTTC	CASSPTGALGYTF
TRBV10-3	TRBJ1-2	-	-	TGTGCCATCAGTGAAACTCCCGGGACTCGGCTTGGCTACACCTTC	CAISETPGTRLGYTF
TRBV20-1	TRBJ2-7	-	-	TGCAGTGCTAAATCGGGGTTTGAGCAGTACTTC	CSAKSGFEQYF
TRBV9	TRBJ2-2	-	-	TGTGCCAGCAGGAGGGACACCGGGGAGCTGTTTTTT	CASRRDTGELFF
TRBV6-6	TRBJ1-3	-	-	TGTGCCAGCAGCCTACAGGGTACTGGAAACACCATATATTTT	CASSLQGTGNTIYF
TRBV7-2	TRBJ2-5	-	TRBD1	TGTGCCAGCAGCTTAGGGACAGGGGGAACCCAGTACTTC	CASSLGTGGTQYF
TRBV6-6	TRBJ1-1	-	-	TGTGCCAGCAGTTACTCGAGTCAGAACACTGAAGCTTTCTTT	CASSYSSQNTEAFF
TRBV27	TRBJ1-1	-	TRBD1	TGTGCCAGCAACCGACAGGGGCCGAACACTGAAGCTTTCTTT	CASNRQGPNTEAFF
TRBV18	TRBJ2-5	once	-	TGTGCCAGCTCACGACACGGGAGAAGCCAGTACTTC	CASSRHGRSQYF
TRBV29-1	TRBJ2-1	-	TRBD2	TGCAGCGTTCAGGGCCAAGAGGGACTAGCGGGTTACAATGAGCAGTTCTTC	CSVQGQEGLAGYNEQFF
TRBV12-3/TRBV12-4	TRBJ1-2	-	TRBD1	TGTGCCAGCAGTTTCAACAGGGGATATGGCTACACCTTC	CASSFNRGYGYTF
TRBV25-1	TRBJ1-2	-	-	TGTGCCAGCAGTGCCGGGGGGAACTATGGCTACACCTTC	CASSAGGNYGYTF
TRBV4-3	TRBJ2-3	-	-	TGCGCCAGCAGCCAAGTAGAGGCAGATACGCAGTATTTT	CASSQVEADTQYF
TRBV2	TRBJ2-7	-	-	TGTGCCAGCAGTCCCGGACTTCCGGGCACTTACGAGCAGTACTTC	CASSPGLPGTYEQYF
TRBV6-5	TRBJ1-2	-	-	TGTGCCAGCAGTTACAATCGGGTGTACTACACCTTC	CASSYNRVYYTF
TRBV11-3	TRBJ2-5	-	-	TGTGCCAGCAGCTCCGAGGACAAGCAGGAGACCCAGTACTTC	CASSSEDKQETQYF
TRBV4-3	TRBJ2-7	-	-	TGCGCCAGCAGCCAAAGAACCAGTGGCGAGCAGTACTTC	CASSQRTSGEQYF
TRBV4-2	TRBJ2-1	-	TRBD2	TGTGCCAGCAGCCAAGATATGGTGCGGGAGGTCGGGAGCAATGAGCAGTTCTTC	CASSQDMVREVGSNEQFF
TRBV25-1	TRBJ2-7	few	-	TGTGCCAGCAGTGAAGAAACAGGGCATTACGAGCAGTACTTC	CASSEETGHYEQYF
TRBV4-1	TRBJ2-1	few	TRBD1	TGCGCCAGCAGCCCAGGAGTTGGGACAGTCCCCAATGAGCAGTTCTTC	CASSPGVGTVPNEQFF
TRBV29-1	TRBJ2-1	-	TRBD1	TGCAGCGTAGCGGCAGGACAGGGGCCATACAATGAGCAGTTCTTC	CSVAAGQGPYNEQFF
TRBV29-1	TRBJ2-7	-	TRBD2	TGCAGCGTTGACCGGGGGGTCGGCGAGCAGTACTTC	CSVDRGVGEQYF